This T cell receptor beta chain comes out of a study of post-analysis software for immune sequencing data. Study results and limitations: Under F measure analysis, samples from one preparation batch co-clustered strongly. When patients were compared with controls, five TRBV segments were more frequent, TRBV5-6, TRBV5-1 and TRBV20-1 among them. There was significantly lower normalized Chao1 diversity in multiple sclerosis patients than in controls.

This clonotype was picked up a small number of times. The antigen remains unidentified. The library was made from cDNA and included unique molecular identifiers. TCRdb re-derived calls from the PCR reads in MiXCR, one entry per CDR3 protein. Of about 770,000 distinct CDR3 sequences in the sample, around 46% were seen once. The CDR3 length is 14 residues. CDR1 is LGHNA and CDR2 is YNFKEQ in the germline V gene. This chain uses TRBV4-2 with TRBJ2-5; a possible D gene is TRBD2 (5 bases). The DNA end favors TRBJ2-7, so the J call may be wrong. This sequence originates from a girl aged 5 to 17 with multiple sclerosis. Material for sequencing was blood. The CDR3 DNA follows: TGTGCCAGCAGCCAAGATCCCGGGAACGACGAGCAGTACTTC. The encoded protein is CASSQDPGNDEQYF.